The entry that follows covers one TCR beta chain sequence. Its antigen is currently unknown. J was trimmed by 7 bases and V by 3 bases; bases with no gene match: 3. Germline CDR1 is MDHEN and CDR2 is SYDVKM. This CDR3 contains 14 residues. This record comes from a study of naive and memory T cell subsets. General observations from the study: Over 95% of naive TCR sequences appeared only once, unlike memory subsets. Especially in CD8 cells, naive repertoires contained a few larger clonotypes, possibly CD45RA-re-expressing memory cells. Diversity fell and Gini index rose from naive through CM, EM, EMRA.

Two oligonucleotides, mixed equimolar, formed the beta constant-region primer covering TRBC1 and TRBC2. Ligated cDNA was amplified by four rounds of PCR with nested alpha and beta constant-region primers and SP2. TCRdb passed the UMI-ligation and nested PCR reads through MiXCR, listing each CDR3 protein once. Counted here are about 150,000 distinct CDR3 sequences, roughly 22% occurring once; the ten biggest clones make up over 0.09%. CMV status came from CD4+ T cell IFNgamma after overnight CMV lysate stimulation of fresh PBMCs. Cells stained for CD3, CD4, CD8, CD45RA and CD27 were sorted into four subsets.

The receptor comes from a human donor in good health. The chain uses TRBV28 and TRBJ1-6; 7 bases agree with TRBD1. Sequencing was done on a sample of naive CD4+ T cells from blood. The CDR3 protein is CASSFPTGNSPLHF. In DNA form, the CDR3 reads TGTGCCAGCAGTTTCCCGACAGGGAATTCACCCCTCCACTTT.